This is a list of T cell receptor beta chains from one sample in a study of OX40 agonist ivuxolimab in advanced cancers. The method was immunoSEQ multiplex PCR; TCRdb's version includes in-frame clones alone and lacks a portion of them. The sample lists approximately 28,000 clones, almost 90% occurring once. This sample comprised CD4+ or CD8+ T cells sorted from blood, obtained in a trial of the OX40 agonist ivuxolimab. The source is an adult with an advanced solid tumor such as melanoma, head and neck, liver or kidney cancer. Both conserved end residues are part of each CDR3. D genes are given only for firm matches. Clone size is given for some rows only: seen once, a few or many times, or a class if the clone is expanded.

v_call: TRBV20-1; j_call: TRBJ1-2; d_call: -; clone_size: -; cdr3_aa: CSGRTNYGYTF; cdr3_nt: TGCAGTGGGAGGACTAACTATGGCTACACCTTC
v_call: TRBV19; j_call: TRBJ1-1; d_call: -; clone_size: -; cdr3_aa: CASSPGVGTEAFF; cdr3_nt: TGTGCCAGTAGTCCGGGGGTCGGCACTGAAGCTTTCTTT
v_call: TRBV5-6; j_call: TRBJ1-1; d_call: TRBD1; clone_size: -; cdr3_aa: CASSTATGTEAFF; cdr3_nt: TGTGCCAGCAGCACAGCGACAGGGACTGAAGCTTTCTTT
v_call: TRBV7-2; j_call: TRBJ2-5; d_call: -; clone_size: -; cdr3_aa: CASSLEGGFWETQYF; cdr3_nt: TGTGCCAGCAGCTTAGAGGGGGGATTCTGGGAGACCCAGTACTTC
v_call: TRBV4-1; j_call: TRBJ1-5; d_call: TRBD1; clone_size: -; cdr3_aa: CASSQHGPGQGEYSNQPQHF; cdr3_nt: TGCGCCAGCAGCCAACACGGACCAGGACAGGGAGAATATAGCAATCAGCCCCAGCATTTT
v_call: TRBV19; j_call: TRBJ2-5; d_call: -; clone_size: once; cdr3_aa: CASSMAGSKETQYF; cdr3_nt: TGTGCCAGTAGTATGGCGGGCTCCAAAGAGACCCAGTACTTC
v_call: TRBV28; j_call: TRBJ2-2; d_call: -; clone_size: -; cdr3_aa: CASSSRATGELFF; cdr3_nt: TGTGCCAGCAGTTCTAGAGCCACCGGGGAGCTGTTTTTT
v_call: TRBV4-1; j_call: TRBJ2-3; d_call: -; clone_size: -; cdr3_aa: CASSQTTTDTQYF; cdr3_nt: TGCGCCAGCAGCCAAACTACCACAGATACGCAGTATTTT
v_call: TRBV6-1; j_call: TRBJ2-7; d_call: TRBD2; clone_size: -; cdr3_aa: CASRTGTSGSYEQYF; cdr3_nt: TGTGCCAGCAGGACCGGGACTAGCGGATCCTACGAGCAGTACTTC
v_call: TRBV19; j_call: TRBJ2-7; d_call: -; clone_size: -; cdr3_aa: CASALGVGYEQYF; cdr3_nt: TGTGCCAGTGCCTTAGGGGTCGGGTACGAGCAGTACTTC
v_call: TRBV30; j_call: TRBJ2-1; d_call: TRBD2; clone_size: -; cdr3_aa: CAWKAGVDEQFF; cdr3_nt: TGTGCCTGGAAGGCGGGAGTTGATGAGCAGTTCTTC
v_call: TRBV30; j_call: TRBJ2-7; d_call: -; clone_size: -; cdr3_aa: CAWSTGSSYEQYF; cdr3_nt: TGTGCCTGGAGTACAGGGAGCTCCTACGAGCAGTACTTC
v_call: TRBV5-5; j_call: TRBJ1-2; d_call: TRBD1; clone_size: -; cdr3_aa: CASSLVVGQGAQYGYTF; cdr3_nt: TGTGCCAGCAGCTTGGTAGTGGGACAGGGAGCGCAATATGGCTACACCTTC
v_call: TRBV7-9; j_call: TRBJ2-2; d_call: -; clone_size: -; cdr3_aa: CASSLIRGGELFF; cdr3_nt: TGTGCCAGCAGCTTAATACGTGGCGGGGAGCTGTTTTTT
v_call: TRBV13; j_call: TRBJ2-7; d_call: TRBD2; clone_size: -; cdr3_aa: CASSLGREGPYEQYF; cdr3_nt: TGTGCCAGCAGCTTGGGACGGGAGGGCCCCTACGAGCAGTACTTC
v_call: TRBV11-3; j_call: TRBJ2-7; d_call: -; clone_size: -; cdr3_aa: CASSFTSGREQYF; cdr3_nt: TGTGCCAGCAGCTTTACATCGGGGCGCGAGCAGTACTTC
v_call: TRBV7-2; j_call: TRBJ2-3; d_call: -; clone_size: -; cdr3_aa: CASSSDPAATDTQYF; cdr3_nt: TGTGCCAGCAGCTCAGACCCAGCAGCAACAGATACGCAGTATTTT
v_call: TRBV28; j_call: TRBJ1-5; d_call: -; clone_size: -; cdr3_aa: CASSLGPSGPQHF; cdr3_nt: TGTGCCAGCAGTTTAGGCCCTAGTGGACCCCAGCATTTT